The 10 T cell receptor beta chains below were found in one sample sequenced in a study of T cell repertoires in cytomegalovirus infection. TCRdb re-derived calls from the reads in MiXCR, one entry per CDR3 protein. The sample has roughly 340,000 distinct CDR3 sequences, around 29% seen once. For these TCRs, the target antigens are not known. The specimen comprised cultured PBMCs, sampled from culture after CMV antigen stimulation. The receptor set was obtained from a human donor in good health (CMV status not recorded). Some clones in this sample may be carry-over from other donors' samples.

This clonotype came up a few times. A junction end diverges from the germline sequence, so it may reflect a read error. The chain recombines TRBV7-3 with TRBJ2-1; D not certain. Germline V CDR1 and CDR2: SGHTA, FQGTGA. The CDR3 contains 14 residues. The CDR3 region has the DNA TGTGCCAGCAGCTTAGGGCCCAGTGACAATCAGCAGTTCTTC. Amino acids: CASSLGPSDNQQFF.

This clonotype was observed a handful of times. V usage is TRBV19 and J usage is TRBJ1-3; 8 bases line up with TRBD1. The CDR3 length is 16 residues. Germline loops: CDR1 LNHDA, CDR2 SQIVND (reference sequence). Trimming at V came to 4 bases and at J to 2 bases, leaving 7 bases not matched to a gene. CDR3 sequence: CASSRRDRSTGNTIYF. CDR3 sequence (DNA): TGTGCCAGTAGTAGGCGGGACAGGTCGACTGGAAACACCATATATTTT.

This clonotype was observed at least ten times. The rearrangement links TRBV27 to TRBJ2-1; a weak D match, TRBD2 (6 bases). Germline V gene lookup returns CDR1 MNHEY and CDR2 SMNVEV (reference sequence). The CDR3 extends over 15 amino acids. The V end was cut by 0 bases, the J end by 8 bases, with 14 bases between. This CDR3 is CASSLSEGNLDEQFF. For the CDR3, the DNA is TGTGCCAGCAGTTTATCGGAGGGAAACTTGGATGAGCAGTTCTTC.

The chain joins TRBV11-1 to TRBJ1-6; maybe TRBD1 (6 bases). The germline V and J ends were trimmed by 5 bases and 7 bases, with 15 bases remaining between them. The CDR3 runs 15 residues. CDR1 SGHAT and CDR2 FQDESV come from the germline V gene (reference sequence). CDR3 residues: CASSRGGAANSPLHF. In DNA form, the CDR3 reads TGTGCCAGCAGCCGGGGGGGGGCCGCCAATTCACCCCTCCACTTT.

At least ten counts were recorded for this clonotype. The chain recombines TRBV2 with TRBJ1-2; D not resolved. V was shortened by 6 bases and J by 14 bases, with 19 bases between the two germline ends. This CDR3 has 12 amino acids. Per germline, CDR1 SNHLY and CDR2 FYNNEI. The CDR3 spells CASSLERRRETF. As DNA, the CDR3 is TGTGCCAGCAGCCTTGAACGGCGTCGAGAGACCTTC.

This clonotype was counted a few times. V and J are TRBV6-1 and TRBJ1-5; D not certain. CDR3 size: 15 residues. V dropped 7 bases and J dropped 0 bases, with 13 bases sitting between them. Germline V lookup: CDR1 MNHNS, CDR2 SASEGT. Here the CDR3 reads CASTDDGYSNQPQHF. The CDR3 DNA sequence: TGTGCCAGCACGGACGACGGCTATAGCAATCAGCCCCAGCATTTT.

The rearrangement links TRBV7-9 to TRBJ1-1; 7 bases align to TRBD1. The CDR3 consists of 19 residues. V lost 3 bases to trimming and J lost 2 bases; unmatched junction nucleotides: 18. Germline CDR1 is SEHNR and CDR2 is FQNEAQ (reference sequence). The CDR3 reads CASSFLYRMRGRPNTEAFF. The CDR3 DNA follows: TGTGCCAGCAGCTTTCTTTATAGGATGAGGGGGCGCCCCAACACTGAAGCTTTCTTT.

Only a few counts were recorded for this clonotype. The rearrangement uses TRBV28 and TRBJ2-7; 8 bases map to TRBD2. Per germline, CDR1 MDHEN and CDR2 SYDVKM. There are 15 residues in the CDR3. V dropped 6 bases and J dropped 7; count of bases not matched to a gene: 14. This CDR3 reads CASSPGGAGSEEQYF. Written as DNA, the CDR3 is TGTGCCAGCAGCCCGGGGGGGGCAGGGTCTGAGGAGCAGTACTTC.

The chain employs TRBV24-1 and TRBJ2-3; 8 bases map to TRBD2. Looked up from germline, CDR1 is KGHDR and CDR2 is SFDVKD. J gave up 1 base and V 3 bases, and 14 bases lay outside the gene matches. CDR3 length: 19 amino acids. The DNA of the CDR3 is TGTGCCACCAGTGATCCTCCGCGGAGCGGGAGACCCGGCACAGATACGCAGTATTTT. Translated, it gives CATSDPPRSGRPGTDTQYF.

The CDR3 region has the DNA TGTGCCACCTCCGATGGACAATCGAACACCGGGGAGCTGTTTTTT. It specifies CATSDGQSNTGELFF. This chain joins TRBV15 and TRBJ2-2; possibly TRBD1 for D (5 bases). This CDR3 contains 15 residues. The ends were cut back, 8 bases at V and 0 bases at J, with 13 bases in the middle. CDR1 LNHNV and CDR2 YYDKDF come from the germline V gene (reference sequence).